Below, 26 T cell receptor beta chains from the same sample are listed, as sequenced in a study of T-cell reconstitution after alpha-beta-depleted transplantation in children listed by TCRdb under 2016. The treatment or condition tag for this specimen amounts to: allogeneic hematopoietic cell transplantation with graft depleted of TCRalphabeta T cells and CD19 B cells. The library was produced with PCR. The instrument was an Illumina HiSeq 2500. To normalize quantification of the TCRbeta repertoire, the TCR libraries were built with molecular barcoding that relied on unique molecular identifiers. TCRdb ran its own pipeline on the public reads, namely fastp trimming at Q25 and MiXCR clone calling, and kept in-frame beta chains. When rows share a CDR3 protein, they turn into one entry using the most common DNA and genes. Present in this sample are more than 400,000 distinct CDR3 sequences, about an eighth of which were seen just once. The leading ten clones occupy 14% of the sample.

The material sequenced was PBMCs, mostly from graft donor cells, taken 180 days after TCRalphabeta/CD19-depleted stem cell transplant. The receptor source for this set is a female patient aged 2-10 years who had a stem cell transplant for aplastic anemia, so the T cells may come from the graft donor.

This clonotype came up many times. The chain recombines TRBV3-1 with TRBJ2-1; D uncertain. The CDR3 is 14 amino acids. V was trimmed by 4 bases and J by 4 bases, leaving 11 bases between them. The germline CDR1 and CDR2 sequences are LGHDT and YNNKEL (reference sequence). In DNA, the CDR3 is TGTGCCAGCAGCCTTATGGACGGATACAATGAGCAGTTCTTC. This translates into CASSLMDGYNEQFF.

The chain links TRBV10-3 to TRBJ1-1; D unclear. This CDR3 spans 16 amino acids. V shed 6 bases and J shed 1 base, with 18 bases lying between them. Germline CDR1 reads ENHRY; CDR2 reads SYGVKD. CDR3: CAIRSGGGGPNTEAFF. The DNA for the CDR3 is TGTGCCATCAGGTCCGGAGGAGGTGGCCCGAACACTGAAGCTTTCTTT.

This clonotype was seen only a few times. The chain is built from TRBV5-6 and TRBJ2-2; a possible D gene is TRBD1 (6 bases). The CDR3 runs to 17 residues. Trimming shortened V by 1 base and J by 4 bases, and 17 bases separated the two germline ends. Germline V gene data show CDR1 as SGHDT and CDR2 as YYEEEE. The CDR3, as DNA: TGTGCCAGCAGCTTGTATGTGAGGAACAGGGCCACCGGGGAGCTGTTTTTT. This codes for CASSLYVRNRATGELFF.

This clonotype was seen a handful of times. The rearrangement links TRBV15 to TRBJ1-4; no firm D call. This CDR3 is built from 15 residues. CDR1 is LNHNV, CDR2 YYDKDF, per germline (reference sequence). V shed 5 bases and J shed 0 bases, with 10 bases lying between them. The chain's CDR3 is CATSRPTTTNEKLFF. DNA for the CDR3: TGTGCCACCAGCCGCCCAACGACAACTAATGAAAAACTGTTTTTT. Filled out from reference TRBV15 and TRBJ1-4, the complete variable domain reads DAMVIQNPRYQVTQFGKPVTLSCSQTLNHNVMYWYQQKSSQAPKLLFHYYDKDFNNEADTPDNFQSRRPNTSFCFLDIRSPGLGDTAMYLCATSRPTTTNEKLFFGSGTQLSVL.

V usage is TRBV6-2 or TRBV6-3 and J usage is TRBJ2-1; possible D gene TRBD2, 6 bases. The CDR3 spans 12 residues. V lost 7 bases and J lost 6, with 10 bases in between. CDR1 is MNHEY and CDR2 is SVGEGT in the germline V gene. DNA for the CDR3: TGTGCCAGCAAGGCGGGGCGCAATGAGCAGTTCTTC. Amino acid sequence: CASKAGRNEQFF.

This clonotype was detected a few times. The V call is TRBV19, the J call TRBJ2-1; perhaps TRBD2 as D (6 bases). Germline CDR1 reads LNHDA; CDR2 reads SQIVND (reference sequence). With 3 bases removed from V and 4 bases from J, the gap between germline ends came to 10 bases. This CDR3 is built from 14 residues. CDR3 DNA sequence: TGTGCCAGTAGTATTCCGGGAGTGTACAATGAGCAGTTCTTC. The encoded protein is CASSIPGVYNEQFF.

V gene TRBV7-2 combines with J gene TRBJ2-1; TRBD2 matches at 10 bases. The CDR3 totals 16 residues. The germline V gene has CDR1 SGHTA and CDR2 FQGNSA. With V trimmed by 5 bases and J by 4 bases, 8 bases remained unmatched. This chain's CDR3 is CASSRRGTSAYNEQFF. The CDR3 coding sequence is TGTGCCAGCAGCCGTCGTGGGACTAGCGCTTACAATGAGCAGTTCTTC.

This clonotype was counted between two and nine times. CDR3 bases: TGTGCCAGCAGCAGCCGGGACAGGGTAGGCGAGCAGTACTTC. Its protein is CASSSRDRVGEQYF. The chain recombines TRBV7-9 with TRBJ2-7; 9 bases map to TRBD1. The CDR3 spans 14 residues. Germline V gene sequence: CDR1 SEHNR, CDR2 FQNEAQ (reference sequence). V lost 5 bases and J lost 6; bases outside the gene matches: 8.

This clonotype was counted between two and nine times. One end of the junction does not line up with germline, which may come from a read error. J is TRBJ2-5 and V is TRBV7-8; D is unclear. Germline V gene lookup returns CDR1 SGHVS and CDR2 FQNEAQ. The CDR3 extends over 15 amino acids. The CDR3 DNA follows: TGTGCCAGCAGCATAGCCTCCGGGTACCAAGAGACCCAGTACTTC. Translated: CASSIASGYQETQYF.

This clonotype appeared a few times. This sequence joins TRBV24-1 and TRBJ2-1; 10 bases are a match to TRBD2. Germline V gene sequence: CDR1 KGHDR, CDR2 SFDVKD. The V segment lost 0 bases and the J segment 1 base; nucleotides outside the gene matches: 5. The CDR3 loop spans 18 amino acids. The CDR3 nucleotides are TGTGCCACCAGTGATTTGCTAGCGGGAGTAACGTCCTACAATGAGCAGTTCTTC. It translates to CATSDLLAGVTSYNEQFF.

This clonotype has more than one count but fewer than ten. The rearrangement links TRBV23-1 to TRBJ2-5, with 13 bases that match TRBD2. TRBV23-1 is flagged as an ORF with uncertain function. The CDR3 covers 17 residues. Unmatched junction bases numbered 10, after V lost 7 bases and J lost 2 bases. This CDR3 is CASKTGTSGDSQETQYF. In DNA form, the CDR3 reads TGCGCCAGCAAAACCGGGACTAGCGGGGATTCACAAGAGACCCAGTACTTC.

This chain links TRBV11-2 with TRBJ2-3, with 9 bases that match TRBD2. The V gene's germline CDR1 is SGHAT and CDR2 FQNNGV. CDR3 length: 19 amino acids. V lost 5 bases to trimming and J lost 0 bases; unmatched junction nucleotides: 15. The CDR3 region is CASSPAWIAGAISTDTQYF. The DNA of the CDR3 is TGTGCCAGCAGCCCCGCTTGGATAGCGGGAGCTATAAGCACAGATACGCAGTATTTT.

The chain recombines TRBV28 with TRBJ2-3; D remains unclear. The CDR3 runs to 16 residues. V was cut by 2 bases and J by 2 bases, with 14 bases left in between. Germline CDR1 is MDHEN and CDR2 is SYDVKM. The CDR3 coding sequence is TGTGCCAGCAGTTTACGTTGGCAAAGCAACACAGATACGCAGTATTTT. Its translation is CASSLRWQSNTDTQYF.

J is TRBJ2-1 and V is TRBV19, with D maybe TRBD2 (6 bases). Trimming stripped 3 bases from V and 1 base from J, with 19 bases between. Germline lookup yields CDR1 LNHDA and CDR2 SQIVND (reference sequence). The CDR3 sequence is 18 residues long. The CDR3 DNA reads TGTGCCAGTAGTATTGCATTGTGGGGACTGACGTCCTACAATGAGCAGTTCTTC. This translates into CASSIALWGLTSYNEQFF.

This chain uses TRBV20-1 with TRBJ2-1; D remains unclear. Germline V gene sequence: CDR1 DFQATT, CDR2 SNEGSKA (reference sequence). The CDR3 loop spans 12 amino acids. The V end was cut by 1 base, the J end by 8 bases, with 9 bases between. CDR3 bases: TGCAGTGCTAGAGGCGGTGTTTATGAGCAGTTCTTC. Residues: CSARGGVYEQFF.

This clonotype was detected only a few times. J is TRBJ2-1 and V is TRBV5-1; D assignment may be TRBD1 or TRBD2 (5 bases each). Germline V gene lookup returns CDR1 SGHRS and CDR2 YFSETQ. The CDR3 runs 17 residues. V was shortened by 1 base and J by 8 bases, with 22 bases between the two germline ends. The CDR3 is CASSLTGTSPWLDEQFF. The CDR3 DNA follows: TGCGCCAGCAGCTTGACCGGGACCTCGCCCTGGTTGGATGAGCAGTTCTTC. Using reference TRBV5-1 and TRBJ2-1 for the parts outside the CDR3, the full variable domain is KAGVTQTPRYLIKTRGQQVTLSCSPISGHRSVSWYQQTPGQGLQFLFEYFSETQRNKGNFPGRFSGRQFSNSRSEMNVSTLELGDSALYLCASSLTGTSPWLDEQFFGPGTRLTVL.

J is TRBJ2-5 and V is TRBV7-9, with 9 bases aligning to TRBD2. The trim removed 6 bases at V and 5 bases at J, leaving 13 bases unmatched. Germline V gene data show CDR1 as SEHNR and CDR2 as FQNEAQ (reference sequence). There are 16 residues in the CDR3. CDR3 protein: CASSHPPGLATETQYF. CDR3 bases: TGTGCCAGCAGTCATCCTCCGGGACTAGCTACGGAGACCCAGTACTTC.

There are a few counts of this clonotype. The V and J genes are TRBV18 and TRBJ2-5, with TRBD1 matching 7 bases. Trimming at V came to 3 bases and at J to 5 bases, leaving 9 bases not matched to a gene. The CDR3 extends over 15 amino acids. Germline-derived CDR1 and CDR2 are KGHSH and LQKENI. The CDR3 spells CASSPRDSGGETQYF. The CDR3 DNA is TGTGCCAGCTCACCCCGGGACAGCGGAGGTGAGACCCAGTACTTC.

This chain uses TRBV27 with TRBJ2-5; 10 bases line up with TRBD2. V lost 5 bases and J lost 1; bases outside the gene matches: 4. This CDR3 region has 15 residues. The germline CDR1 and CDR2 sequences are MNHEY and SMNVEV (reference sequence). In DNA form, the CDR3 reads TGTGCCAGCAGTCCAGTAGCGGGGGGCCAAGAGACCCAGTACTTC. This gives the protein CASSPVAGGQETQYF.

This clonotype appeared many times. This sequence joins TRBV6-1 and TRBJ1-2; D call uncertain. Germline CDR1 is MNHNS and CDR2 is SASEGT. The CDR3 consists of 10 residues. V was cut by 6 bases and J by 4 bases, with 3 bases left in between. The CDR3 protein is CASSLYGYTF. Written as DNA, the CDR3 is TGTGCCAGCAGCCTCTATGGCTACACCTTC.

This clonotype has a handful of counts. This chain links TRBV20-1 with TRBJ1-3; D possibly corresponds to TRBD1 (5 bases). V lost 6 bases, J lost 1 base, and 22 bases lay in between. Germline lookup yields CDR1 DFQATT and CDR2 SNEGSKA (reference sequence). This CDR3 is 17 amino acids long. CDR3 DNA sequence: TGCAGTGCGCAAGTAGTCGAGGGGCTTTCTTCTGGAAACACCATATATTTT. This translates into CSAQVVEGLSSGNTIYF.

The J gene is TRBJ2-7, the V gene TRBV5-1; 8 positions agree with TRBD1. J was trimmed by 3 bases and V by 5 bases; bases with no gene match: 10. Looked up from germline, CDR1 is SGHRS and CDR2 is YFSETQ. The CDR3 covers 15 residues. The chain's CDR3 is CASRAGTGISYEQYV. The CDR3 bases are TGCGCCAGCAGAGCTGGGACAGGTATTAGCTACGAGCAGTACGTC.

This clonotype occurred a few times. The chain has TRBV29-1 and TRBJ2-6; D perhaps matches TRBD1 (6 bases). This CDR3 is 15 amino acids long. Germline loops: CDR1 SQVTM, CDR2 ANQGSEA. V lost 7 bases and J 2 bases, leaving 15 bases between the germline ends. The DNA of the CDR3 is TGCAGCGCCCTCGGTCAGGGGACTGGGGCCAACGTCCTGACTTTC. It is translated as CSALGQGTGANVLTF.

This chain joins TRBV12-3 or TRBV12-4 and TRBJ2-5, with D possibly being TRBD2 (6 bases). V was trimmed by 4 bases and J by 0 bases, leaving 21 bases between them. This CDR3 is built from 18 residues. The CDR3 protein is CASSSLGGSRRDQETQYF. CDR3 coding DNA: TGTGCCAGCAGTTCCCTCGGGGGATCCAGGCGCGACCAAGAGACCCAGTACTTC.

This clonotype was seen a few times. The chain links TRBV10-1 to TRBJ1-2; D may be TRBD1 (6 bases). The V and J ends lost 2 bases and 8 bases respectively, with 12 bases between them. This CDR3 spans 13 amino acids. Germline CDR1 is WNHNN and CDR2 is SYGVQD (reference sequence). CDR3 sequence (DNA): TGCGCCAGCAGTGAGAACAGGGCAGACGGCTACACCTTC. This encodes CASSENRADGYTF.

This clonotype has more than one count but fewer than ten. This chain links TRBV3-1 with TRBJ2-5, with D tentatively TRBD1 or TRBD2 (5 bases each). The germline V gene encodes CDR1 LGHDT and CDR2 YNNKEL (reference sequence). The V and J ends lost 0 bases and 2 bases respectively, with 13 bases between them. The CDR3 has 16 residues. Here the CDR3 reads CASSQDGPGLQETQYF. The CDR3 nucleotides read TGTGCCAGCAGCCAAGACGGTCCGGGGCTTCAAGAGACCCAGTACTTC.